The rows below give T cell receptor beta chains drawn from one sample of a study of cytomegalovirus exposure and HLA in healthy donors. Method: immunoSEQ multiplex PCR; TCRdb's copy keeps in-frame clones and lacks some. The repertoire holds 150,000 to 200,000 clones, with about 88% as singletons. The sample comprised PBMCs. The receptors come from a woman between 18 and 29 years old in good health and CMV-seronegative. Each CDR3 is given with its conserved first and last residue. A D gene is named only where the DNA matches it firmly. Not all rows give a size; the values are once, few, many and, for expanded clones, a class.

j_call | clone_size | v_call | d_call | cdr3_nt | cdr3_aa
TRBJ2-5 | - | TRBV4-3 | - | TGCGCCAGCAGCCAAGAGGGCAGAAACCAAGAGACCCAGTACTTC | CASSQEGRNQETQYF
TRBJ2-1 | - | TRBV29-1 | - | TGCAGCGTTCGGGGGACCACCTACAATGAGCAGTTCTTC | CSVRGTTYNEQFF
TRBJ1-3 | once | TRBV5-4 | - | TGTGCCAGCAGCCCGGAGGGGCCAGGTCGAACGAGAGGAAACACCATATATTTT | CASSPEGPGRTRGNTIYF
TRBJ1-6 | many | TRBV2 | - | TGTGCCAGCAGTGAACGGGTTGGGGCAGAAAATTCACCCCTCCACTTT | CASSERVGAENSPLHF
TRBJ1-4 | - | TRBV6-1 | - | TGTGCCAGCATCGAAGGGCGGGGGGGTAATGAAAAACTGTTTTTT | CASIEGRGGNEKLFF
TRBJ2-1 | - | TRBV9 | - | TGTGCCAGCAGCGTAGGACAGGGAGGCTCCTACAATGAGCAGTTCTTC | CASSVGQGGSYNEQFF
TRBJ2-5 | - | TRBV9 | - | TGTGCCAGCAGCGTTAATCCCTCGGAGACCCAGTACTTC | CASSVNPSETQYF
TRBJ2-3 | few | TRBV6-4 | TRBD2 | TGTGCCAGCAGTGACGGGACTAGCGGGGACACAGATACGCAGTATTTT | CASSDGTSGDTDTQYF
TRBJ1-1 | - | TRBV27 | TRBD1 | TGTGCCAGCAGTTTATCCCCACAGGGGTGGACTGAAGCTTTCTTT | CASSLSPQGWTEAFF
TRBJ1-5 | - | TRBV19 | TRBD1 | TGTGCCACCAAGGGGACAGGGGGATTTAGCAATCAGCCCCAGCATTTT | CATKGTGGFSNQPQHF
TRBJ2-3 | - | TRBV4-3 | TRBD2 | TGCGCCAGCAGCCAAGATCGTCGCGGGAGAAATGTAGGTACGCAGTATTTT | CASSQDRRGRNVGTQYF
TRBJ2-1 | - | TRBV9 | TRBD2 | TGTGCCAGCAGCGTAGCGGGACTAGCGGGAGTTGGGAAATTTCGCGAGCAGTTCTTC | CASSVAGLAGVGKFREQFF
TRBJ2-5 | - | TRBV5-4 | TRBD2 | TGTGCCAGCAGCTTGGCGGGGGGGGAGACCCAGTACTTC | CASSLAGGETQYF